Listed below are T cell receptor beta chains from one sample, sequenced in a study of T-cell reconstitution after alpha-beta-depleted transplantation in children. One entry per CDR3 protein, called by TCRdb with MiXCR from the PCR reads. The sample holds some 15,000 distinct CDR3 sequences, 4.5% to 6.5% seen once. The specimen comprised PBMCs, sampled before TCRalphabeta/CD19-depleted stem cell transplant. Receptor source: a boy aged 5-17 years with acute lymphoblastic leukemia, due to receive a stem cell transplant. Each CDR3 is given with its conserved first and last residue. The D gene is left open where the match is weak. The size entry is marked missing in some rows and otherwise reads once, few, many or a size class.

j_call,v_call,d_call,clone_size,cdr3_aa,cdr3_nt
TRBJ1-1,TRBV19,-,many,CASSVGLTEAFF,TGTGCCAGTAGTGTGGGACTCACTGAAGCTTTCTTT
TRBJ1-1,TRBV7-3,-,many,CASSPVGGMNTEAFF,TGTGCCAGCAGCCCGGTGGGAGGGATGAACACTGAAGCTTTCTTT
TRBJ1-1,TRBV10-3,-,many,CAISEGSGTEAFF,TGTGCCATCAGTGAGGGGTCGGGCACTGAAGCTTTCTTT
TRBJ1-5,TRBV19,-,many,CASRDPAGQPQHF,TGTGCCAGTAGGGACCCGGCGGGTCAGCCCCAGCATTTT
TRBJ2-5,TRBV3-1,TRBD1,many,CASSHEGADQETQYF,TGTGCCAGCAGCCATGAGGGGGCCGACCAAGAGACCCAGTACTTC
TRBJ1-4,TRBV29-1,-,many,CSVQLATNEKLFF,TGCAGCGTCCAGTTGGCAACTAATGAAAAACTGTTTTTT
TRBJ2-6,TRBV20-1,-,many,CSAIFSGANVLTF,TGCAGTGCTATCTTCTCTGGGGCCAACGTCCTGACTTTC
TRBJ1-5,TRBV4-1,TRBD1,many,CASSQGDRDSQPQHF,TGCGCCAGCAGCCAAGGGGACAGGGACAGTCAGCCCCAGCATTTT
TRBJ1-1,TRBV29-1,-,many,CSGTTGFYAFF,TGCAGCGGGACCACAGGATTCTACGCTTTCTTT
TRBJ1-2,TRBV20-1,-,many,CSAREGDYGYTF,TGCAGTGCTAGAGAGGGAGACTATGGCTACACCTTC
TRBJ2-7,TRBV12-3/TRBV12-4,TRBD1,medium-sized,CASGKGGSNSYEQYF,TGTGCCAGCGGGAAAGGGGGCAGTAACTCGTACGAGCAGTACTTC
TRBJ2-3,TRBV20-1,-,-,CCANGHYRERSADTRYF,TGCTGTGCTAACGGACATTACAGGGAACGAAGCGCAGATACGCGGTATTTT
TRBJ1-3,TRBV6-5,-,many,CASSFRPTGHSGNTIYF,TGTGCCAGCAGCTTTAGACCCACAGGGCACTCTGGAAACACCATATATTTT
TRBJ1-5,TRBV5-2,-,-,CARGPGILRQHF,TGTGCCAGGGGCCCGGGGATCCTGCGCCAGCATTTT
TRBJ2-3,TRBV12-3/TRBV12-4,TRBD2,many,CASRFGLAGFTDTQYF,TGTGCCAGCAGATTCGGACTAGCGGGTTTTACAGATACGCAGTATTTT
TRBJ2-7,TRBV4-2,TRBD2,many,CASSDRRLAGRFASYEQYF,TGTGCCAGCAGTGACCGCAGACTAGCGGGACGCTTCGCCAGTTACGAGCAGTACTTC
TRBJ2-3,TRBV20-1,-,medium-sized,CSATTDTQYF,TGCAGTGCCACCACAGATACGCAGTATTTT
TRBJ1-4,TRBV11-2,-,many,CASSSTVGATNEKLFF,TGTGCCAGCAGCTCCACCGTGGGGGCGACTAATGAAAAACTGTTTTTT
TRBJ1-2,TRBV4-3,TRBD1,medium-sized,CASSQDVSGTGANYGYTF,TGCGCCAGCAGCCAAGATGTGTCCGGGACAGGGGCTAACTATGGCTACACCTTC
TRBJ2-1,TRBV18,-,many,CASSQRDLPLGNEQFF,TGTGCCAGCTCACAAAGGGACCTCCCTTTGGGCAATGAGCAGTTCTTC
TRBJ2-4,TRBV5-4,TRBD2,-,CASSPAGGLGKNIQYF,TGTGCCAGCAGCCCCGCGGGGGGCTTAGGCAAAAACATTCAGTACTTC
TRBJ2-2,TRBV6-2/TRBV6-3,-,many,CASSSRILTGELFF,TGTGCCAGCAGCAGCAGAATTCTCACCGGGGAGCTGTTTTTT
TRBJ2-6,TRBV7-9,-,many,CASSPLWGVGANVLTF,TGTGCCAGCAGCCCCCTATGGGGGGTTGGGGCCAACGTCCTGACTTTC
TRBJ2-2,TRBV19,TRBD1,many,CASTRQGAAGELFF,TGTGCCAGTACCAGACAGGGAGCAGCCGGGGAGCTGTTTTTT
TRBJ2-7,TRBV2,-,many,CASRDEVSGEQYF,TGTGCCAGCAGAGACGAGGTCTCGGGGGAGCAGTACTTC
TRBJ2-3,TRBV4-2,-,-,CASSRPARDTDTQYF,TGTGCCAGCAGCCGACCAGCGAGAGACACAGATACGCAGTATTTT
TRBJ2-7,TRBV12-3/TRBV12-4,-,medium-sized,CASSTGTYEQYF,TGTGCCAGCAGTACCGGGACCTACGAGCAGTACTTC
TRBJ2-5,TRBV10-3,-,many,CAISGAGVWETQYF,TGTGCCATCAGTGGGGCTGGGGTCTGGGAGACCCAGTACTTC
TRBJ2-7,TRBV7-2,-,medium-sized,CASSLVQSYEQYF,TGTGCCAGCAGCTTAGTACAGTCCTACGAGCAGTACTTC
TRBJ1-1,TRBV15,-,many,CATTAQGNTEAFF,TGTGCCACCACCGCACAGGGGAACACTGAAGCTTTCTTT
TRBJ1-1,TRBV5-6,-,many,CASSLGLAEAFF,TGTGCCAGCAGCTTGGGTTTGGCTGAAGCTTTCTTT
TRBJ2-7,TRBV4-1,-,many,CASSQDSQGLEQYF,TGCGCCAGCAGCCAAGATTCTCAGGGGCTGGAGCAGTACTTC
TRBJ2-2,TRBV29-1,-,many,CSVHPGQANTGELFF,TGCAGCGTTCACCCGGGACAAGCGAACACCGGGGAGCTGTTTTTT
TRBJ2-2,TRBV11-2,TRBD1,many,CASSPLGGYNTGELFF,TGTGCCAGCAGCCCGTTAGGGGGCTACAACACCGGGGAGCTGTTTTTT
TRBJ2-7,TRBV6-6,-,medium-sized,CASSYMGAYEQYF,TGTGCCAGCAGTTACATGGGGGCGTACGAGCAGTACTTC
TRBJ2-7,TRBV9,-,medium-sized,CASSVEAAREYEQYF,TGTGCCAGCAGCGTAGAGGCGGCCAGAGAATACGAGCAGTACTTC
TRBJ2-6,TRBV7-9,-,many,CASSLSESGANVLTF,TGTGCCAGCAGCTTATCGGAATCTGGGGCCAACGTCCTGACTTTC
TRBJ1-1,TRBV3-1,-,many,CASRMGVANTEAFF,TGTGCCAGCAGAATGGGGGTAGCCAACACTGAAGCTTTCTTT
TRBJ1-2,TRBV15,-,many,CATSRDLQGFGYTF,TGTGCCACCAGCAGAGATCTCCAGGGCTTCGGCTACACCTTC
TRBJ2-1,TRBV6-6,-,many,CASNLLQWGEQFF,TGTGCCAGCAATCTGCTACAATGGGGAGAGCAGTTCTTC
TRBJ2-1,TRBV18,TRBD2,many,CASSPGGLGSEQFF,TGTGCCAGCTCACCAGGGGGACTAGGTTCTGAGCAGTTCTTC
TRBJ2-6,TRBV11-2,-,many,CASSLLDSGANVLTF,TGTGCCAGCAGCTTATTAGACTCTGGGGCCAACGTCCTGACTTTC
TRBJ2-2,TRBV6-5,TRBD1,medium-sized,CASRVDRGTGELFF,TGTGCCAGCAGGGTAGACAGGGGCACCGGGGAGCTGTTTTTT
TRBJ1-1,TRBV6-2/TRBV6-3,-,many,CASSSWTPLKAFF,TGTGCCAGCAGTTCCTGGACGCCACTGAAAGCTTTCTTT
TRBJ2-2,TRBV11-2,-,many,CASSLDSYSQDFTGELFF,TGTGCCAGCAGCTTAGATTCGTATTCGCAAGACTTCACCGGGGAGCTGTTTTTT
TRBJ2-5,TRBV7-6,-,medium-sized,CASSHRVRETQYF,TGTGCCAGCAGCCACAGGGTTAGAGAGACCCAGTACTTC
TRBJ2-7,TRBV11-1,TRBD2,many,CASSSTTTPLGSGRLYEQYF,TGTGCCAGCAGCTCAACCACAACCCCTTTGGGTAGCGGGAGATTGTACGAGCAGTACTTC
TRBJ1-2,TRBV30,-,many,CAWSVLIQGNGYTF,TGTGCCTGGAGTGTACTTATACAGGGCAATGGCTACACCTTC
TRBJ2-1,TRBV20-1,-,many,CSAQGGPRVNEQFF,TGCAGTGCTCAAGGGGGGCCCCGGGTGAATGAGCAGTTCTTC
TRBJ2-1,TRBV11-3,-,many,CASSLSGTLQFF,TGTGCCAGCAGCTTGTCAGGGACCTTGCAGTTCTTC